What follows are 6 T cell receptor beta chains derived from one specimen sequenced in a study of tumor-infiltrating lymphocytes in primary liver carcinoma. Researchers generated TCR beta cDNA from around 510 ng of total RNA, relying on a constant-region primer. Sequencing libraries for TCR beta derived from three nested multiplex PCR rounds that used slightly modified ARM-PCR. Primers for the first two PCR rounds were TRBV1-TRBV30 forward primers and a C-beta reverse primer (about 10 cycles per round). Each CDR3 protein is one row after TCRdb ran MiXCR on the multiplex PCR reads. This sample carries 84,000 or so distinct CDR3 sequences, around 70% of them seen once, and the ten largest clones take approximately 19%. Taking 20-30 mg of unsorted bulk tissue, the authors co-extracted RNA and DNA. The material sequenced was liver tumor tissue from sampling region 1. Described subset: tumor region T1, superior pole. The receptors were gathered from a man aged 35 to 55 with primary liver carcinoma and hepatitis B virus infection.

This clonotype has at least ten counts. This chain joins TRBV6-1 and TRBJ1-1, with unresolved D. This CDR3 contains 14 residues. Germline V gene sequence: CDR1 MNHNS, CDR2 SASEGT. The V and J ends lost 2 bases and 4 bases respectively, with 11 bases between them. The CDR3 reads CASSEYEGFTEAFF. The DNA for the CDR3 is TGTGCCAGCAGTGAATATGAGGGATTCACTGAAGCTTTCTTT.

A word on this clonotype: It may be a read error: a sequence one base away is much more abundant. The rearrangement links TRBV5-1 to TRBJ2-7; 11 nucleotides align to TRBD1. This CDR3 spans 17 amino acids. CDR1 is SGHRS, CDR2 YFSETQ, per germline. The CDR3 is CANSLGQGALPVYEQYF. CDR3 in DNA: TGCGCCAACAGCCTTGGACAGGGGGCTCTCCCGGTCTACGAGCAGTACTTC.

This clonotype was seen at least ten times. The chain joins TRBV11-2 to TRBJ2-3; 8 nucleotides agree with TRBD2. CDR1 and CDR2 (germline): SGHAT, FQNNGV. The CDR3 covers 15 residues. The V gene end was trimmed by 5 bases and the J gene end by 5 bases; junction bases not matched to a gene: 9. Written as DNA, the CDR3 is TGTGCCAGCAGCCCCTCAGGACTAGCTGGAGATACGCAGTATTTT. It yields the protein CASSPSGLAGDTQYF.

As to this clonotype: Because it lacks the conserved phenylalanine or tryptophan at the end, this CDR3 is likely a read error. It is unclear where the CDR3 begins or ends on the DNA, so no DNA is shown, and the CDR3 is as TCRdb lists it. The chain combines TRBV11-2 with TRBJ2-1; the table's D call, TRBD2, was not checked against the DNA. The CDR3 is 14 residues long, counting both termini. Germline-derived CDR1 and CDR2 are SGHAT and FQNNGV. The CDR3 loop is CASSSMLGSNEQSL.

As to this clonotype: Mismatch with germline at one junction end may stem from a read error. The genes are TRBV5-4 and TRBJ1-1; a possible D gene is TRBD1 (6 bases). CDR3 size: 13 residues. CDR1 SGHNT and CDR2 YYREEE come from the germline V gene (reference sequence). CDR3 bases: TGTGCCCGTATGGGGGCGCCGGGTACTGAAGCCTTCTTT. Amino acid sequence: CARMGAPGTEAFF. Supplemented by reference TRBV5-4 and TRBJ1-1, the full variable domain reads ETGVTQSPTHLIKTRGQQVTLRCSSQSGHNTVSWYQQALGQGPQFIFQYYREEENGRGNFPPRFSGLQFPNYSSELNVNALELDDSALYLCARMGAPGTEAFFGQGTRLTVV.

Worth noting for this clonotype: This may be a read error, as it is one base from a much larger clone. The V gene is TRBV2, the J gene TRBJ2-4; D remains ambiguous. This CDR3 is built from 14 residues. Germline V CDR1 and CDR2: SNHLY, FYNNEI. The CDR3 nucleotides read TGTGCCAGCAGTGAGAGGAATCCCAAAAACACTCAGTACTTC. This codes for CASSERNPKNTQYF.